The sequence of this T cell receptor beta chain was determined in a study of blood T cell dynamics during melanoma immunotherapy. Background on the study: First-line therapy was either pembrolizumab or nivolumab with ipilimumab for metastatic melanoma.

DNA loading was fixed at 350 ng for all bulk PBMC samples. TCRdb's copy holds only in-frame clones and misses some; the assay was immunoSEQ multiplex PCR. The data show roughly 6,000 clones, roughly 87% seen once. This sample's time point: week 3, after first cycle of checkpoint inhibitor. V was clipped by 4 bases and J by 1 base, with 7 bases between them. Germline V lookup: CDR1 WNHNN, CDR2 SYGVQD (reference sequence). The CDR3 has 14 residues. The V gene is TRBV10-1, the J gene TRBJ2-2, with D hard to call. This receptor was taken from a human donor with melanoma. This material consisted of blood, taken from a patient treated with checkpoint blockade. The CDR3 loop reads CASSGSGNTGELFF. The CDR3 coding sequence is TGCGCCAGCAGTGGATCCGGGAACACCGGGGAGCTGTTTTTT.